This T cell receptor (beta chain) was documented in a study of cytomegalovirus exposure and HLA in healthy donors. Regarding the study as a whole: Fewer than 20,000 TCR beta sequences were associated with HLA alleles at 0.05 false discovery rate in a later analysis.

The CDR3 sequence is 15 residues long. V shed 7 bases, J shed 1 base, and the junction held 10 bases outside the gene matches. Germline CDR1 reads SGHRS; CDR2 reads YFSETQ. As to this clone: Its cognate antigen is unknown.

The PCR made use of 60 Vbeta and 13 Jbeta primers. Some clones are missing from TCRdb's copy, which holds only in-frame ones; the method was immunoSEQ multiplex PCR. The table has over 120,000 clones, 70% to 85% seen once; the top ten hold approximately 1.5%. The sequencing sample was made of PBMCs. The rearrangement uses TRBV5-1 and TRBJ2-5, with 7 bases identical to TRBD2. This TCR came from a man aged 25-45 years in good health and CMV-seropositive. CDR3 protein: CASAMASGPQETQYF. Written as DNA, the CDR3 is TGCGCCAGCGCGATGGCTAGCGGACCCCAAGAGACCCAGTACTTC.